The clone carrying this T cell receptor beta chain is a singleton in its sample. The sample originates from a study of blood T cell repertoires in COVID-19. Measured with immunoSEQ multiplex PCR; TCRdb has only the in-frame clones, and not every one. The sample carries under 140,000 clones, roughly four fifths recorded once. Looked up from germline, CDR1 is SGHTA and CDR2 is FQGNSA. Deletions cut 5 bases from V and 6 bases from J, with 8 bases between. The CDR3 totals 12 residues. The TCR was taken from a woman aged 55 to 70 with acute or convalescent COVID-19. Sequencing used peripheral blood. The chain links TRBV7-2 to TRBJ1-5; D is uncertain. Here the CDR3 reads CASSPPGQPQHF. As DNA, the CDR3 is TGTGCCAGCAGCCCCCCGGGTCAGCCCCAGCATTTT.